This TCR beta chain originates from a study of blood T cells in healthy people across ages. Primed by a sample-barcoded 5' primer and a J-beta primer mix, a second PCR proceeded for about 7 to 11 cycles. Through a template-switch adaptor with 12 random nucleotides, each cDNA molecule received a tag. TCRdb re-analysed the 5' RACE reads in MiXCR, keeping a single row per CDR3 protein. The repertoire consists of 850,000 or so distinct CDR3 sequences, with around 28% occurring once and the leading ten covering roughly 17%. This clonotype appeared many times. CDR1 is KGHDR and CDR2 is SFDVKD in the germline V gene. V lost 9 bases and J lost 4; bases outside the gene matches: 7. The CDR3 is made up of 15 amino acids.

Sequencing used blood. V gene TRBV24-1 combines with J gene TRBJ2-3; 12 positions match TRBD1. The sequence was collected from a woman of 80 years or more in good health. The CDR3 DNA sequence: TGTGCCACCGGCGGGACAGGGGGCGTTGCAGATACGCAGTATTTT. Amino acids: CATGGTGGVADTQYF.